The source of this T cell receptor (beta chain) is a study of T cell changes during pregnancy in multiple sclerosis. TCRdb's table, derived via immunoSEQ multiplex PCR, lists solely in-frame clones and lacks some. The table records tens of thousands of clones, more than 80% of them present only once. Trimming at V came to 2 bases and at J to 4 bases, leaving 8 bases not matched to a gene. Germline values: CDR1 MNHEY, CDR2 SVGAGI. The CDR3 consists of 15 residues. The TCR originated in a female donor with multiple sclerosis, enrolled in a pregnancy study. The chain joins TRBV6-5 to TRBJ2-7; 7 nucleotides align to TRBD1. Material: CD4+ T cells from peripheral blood mononuclear cells, obtained before pregnancy. The CDR3 reads CASSYTRQGRYEQYF. The CDR3 region has the DNA TGTGCCAGCAGTTACACGAGACAGGGTAGGTACGAGCAGTACTTC.